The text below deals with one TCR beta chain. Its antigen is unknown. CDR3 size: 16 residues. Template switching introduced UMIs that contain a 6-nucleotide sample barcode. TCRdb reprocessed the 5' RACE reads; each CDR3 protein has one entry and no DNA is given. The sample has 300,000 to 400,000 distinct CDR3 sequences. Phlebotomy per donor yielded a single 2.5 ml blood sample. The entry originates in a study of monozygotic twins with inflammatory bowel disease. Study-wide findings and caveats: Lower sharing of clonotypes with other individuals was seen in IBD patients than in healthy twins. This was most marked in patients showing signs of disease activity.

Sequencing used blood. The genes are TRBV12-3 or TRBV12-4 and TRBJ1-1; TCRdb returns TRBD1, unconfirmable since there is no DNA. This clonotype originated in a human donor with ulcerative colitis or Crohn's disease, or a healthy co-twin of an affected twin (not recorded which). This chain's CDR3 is CASSLAPGQGGTEAFF.